This TCR beta chain came from a study of cytomegalovirus exposure and HLA in healthy donors. Broader study findings: In vitro checks showed that a few CMV-associated chains really do target CMV antigens. The study labeled around 160 TCR beta chains cytomegalovirus-associated.

Generated by immunoSEQ multiplex PCR, the TCRdb table keeps only in-frame clones and is missing some. This table has over 200,000 clones, 90% appearing once. The CDR3 totals 14 residues. Germline V lookup: CDR1 MNHNS, CDR2 SASEGT. V shed 2 bases and J shed 2 bases, with 8 bases lying between them. This clone has a count of ten or more. Its antigen remains unknown. Source material: PBMCs. The chain recombines TRBV6-1 with TRBJ2-3; D is unclear. The clonotype originates from a woman aged 25-40 years in good health and CMV-seronegative. CDR3 DNA: TGTGCCAGCAGTGAACGCCAGTCCACAGATACGCAGTATTTT. This sequence encodes CASSERQSTDTQYF.